The T cell receptor (beta chain) under discussion was sequenced for a study of T cell repertoires in cytomegalovirus infection (dated by TCRdb to between 2018 and 2021). For the wider study: Because public TCR beta signatures pointed to carriage of CMV infection together with the matching HLA type, the HLA type of each donor mattered for the analysis. Broader findings and caveats from the paper: Cumulative frequency of public TCR beta family members discriminated carriers of CMV infection plus the relevant HLA type in this cohort and an independent approximately 360-donor cohort. The ex vivo response was dominated by HLA-C-restricted CMV-specific TCR beta clonotypes, which also provided the single most frequent clonotype in two of eight donors.

The junction carries 16 bases between V and J, which are trimmed by 5 bases and 5 bases respectively. CDR1 and CDR2, per the germline V gene, are SGHTA and FQGNSA. The CDR3 measures 15 amino acids from cysteine to phenylalanine. Only the CDR3 part of the read is kept: 45 bases, read in frame from the first base. This clonotype was observed at least ten times. The specificity of this receptor is unknown. Qualities for individual bases were not recorded, and no much larger clone is one base off. Sequencing relied on an Illumina HiSeq 1500. TCRdb cleaned the public reads at Q25 with fastp, built clones with MiXCR and kept in-frame beta chains. A single entry per CDR3 protein holds the most common genes and DNA from its merged rows. The sample data list around 490,000 distinct CDR3 sequences, and around 27% of these were observed just once. The ten largest clones take up roughly an eighth of the sample.

The source material was PBMCs. This clonotype was obtained from a human donor in good health (CMV status not recorded). Some clones in this sample may be carry-over from other donors' samples. The chain employs TRBV7-2 and TRBJ2-1; the D gene is perhaps TRBD1 or TRBD2, as each covers 5 bases. For the CDR3, the sequence is CASSRGPAPDNEQFF. The DNA is TGTGCCAGCAGCCGGGGACCAGCGCCCGACAATGAGCAGTTCTTC.